One and the same sample provided the 24 T cell receptor beta chains below, sequenced in a study of tumor-infiltrating lymphocytes in localized non-small cell lung cancer. Produced via immunoSEQ multiplex PCR; TCRdb's table is partial and in-frame only. The sample gives more than 2,500 clones, around 40% of which show up once; around 19% is in the top ten. Sample: uninvolved lung tissue not adjacent to the tumor. The receptors here all came from a human donor with non-small cell lung cancer.

In this sample, this clone turned up a few times. The V call is TRBV28, the J call TRBJ2-7; D possibly corresponds to TRBD2 (5 bases). The CDR3 is made up of 18 amino acids. Germline CDR1 is MDHEN and CDR2 is SYDVKM. Trimming cost V 5 bases and J 4 bases, with 27 bases left between them. CDR3 sequence: CASSPLPKLERRLYEQYF. DNA for the CDR3: TGTGCCAGCAGTCCCCTACCGAAGTTGGAGCGGCGGCTATACGAGCAGTACTTC.

The rearrangement links TRBV5-4 to TRBJ2-5, with 7 bases identical to TRBD1. The CDR3 extends over 14 amino acids. Germline V gene lookup returns CDR1 SGHNT and CDR2 YYREEE (reference sequence). With 4 bases clipped from V and 5 bases from J, the junction kept 8 bases outside the gene matches. CDR3 loop: CASSLTGVGETQYF. CDR3 bases: TGTGCCAGCAGCCTCACAGGGGTAGGGGAGACCCAGTACTTC.

There are a few counts of this clone. The J gene is TRBJ2-1, the V gene TRBV18, with 12 bases fitting TRBD2. Per the germline V gene, CDR1 is KGHSH and CDR2 is LQKENI. The CDR3 length is 15 residues. V gave up 1 base and J gave up 9 bases; unmatched junction bases: 4. CDR3 sequence: CASSPRLAGGREQFF. For the CDR3, the DNA is TGTGCCAGCTCACCACGGCTAGCGGGGGGGCGTGAGCAGTTCTTC.

The chain uses TRBV30 and TRBJ2-5; 11 bases are shared with TRBD2. Trimming at V came to 1 base and at J to 5 bases, leaving 9 bases not matched to a gene. The CDR3 contains 16 residues. From germline, CDR1 is GTSNPN and CDR2 SVGIG (reference sequence). For the CDR3, the DNA is TGTGCCTGGAGTGCCTGGGAACTAGCGGGAGTTGAGACCCAGTACTTC. Its protein product is CAWSAWELAGVETQYF.

In this sample, this clone turned up a few times. The gene calls are TRBV19 and TRBJ2-2, with TRBD1 matching over 8 bases. The length of the CDR3 is 14 residues. Trimming at V came to 6 bases and at J to 6 bases, leaving 6 bases not matched to a gene. The germline gives CDR1 LNHDA, CDR2 SQIVND (reference sequence). The CDR3, as DNA: TGTGCCAGTAGATTGGACAGGGTGGCCGGGGAGCTGTTTTTT. It translates to CASRLDRVAGELFF.

CDR3 sequence (DNA): TGCGCCAGCAGCACCGGGTCGGCTAATGAAAAACTGTTTTTT. Residues: CASSTGSANEKLFF. The chain joins TRBV5-1 to TRBJ1-4; D call uncertain. Trimming stripped 4 bases from V and 3 bases from J, with 10 bases between. Germline V gives CDR1 SGHRS, CDR2 YFSETQ. The CDR3 runs to 14 residues.

By sample share, this clone is medium-sized. The CDR3 DNA reads TGTGCCAGCAGCCCAACCCGACTAGCGGGGGGGCAAGAGACCCAGTACTTC. Protein product: CASSPTRLAGGQETQYF. The J gene is TRBJ2-5, the V gene TRBV7-9; 14 bases agree with TRBD2. The CDR3 covers 17 residues. V dropped 5 bases and J dropped 2; count of bases not matched to a gene: 7. Germline V CDR1 and CDR2: SEHNR, FQNEAQ (reference sequence).

Here the CDR3 DNA reads TGCAGCGCCGGGACAGGGGCTTGGGATACGCAGTATTTT. Protein: CSAGTGAWDTQYF. The V call is TRBV29-1, the J call TRBJ2-3, with 10 bases matching TRBD1. This CDR3 spans 13 amino acids. The ends lost 7 bases at V and 6 bases at J; junction bases unmatched: 7. Germline V lookup: CDR1 SQVTM, CDR2 ANQGSEA.

This clone was counted between two and nine times. The chain employs TRBV7-7 and TRBJ2-7; a possible D gene is TRBD1 (5 bases). Trimming shortened V by 5 bases and J by 4 bases, and 12 bases separated the two germline ends. Germline-derived CDR1 and CDR2 are SSHAT and FNYEAQ (reference sequence). The CDR3 contains 13 residues. In nucleotides, the CDR3 is TGTGCCAGCAGCCCCTACAGGCTTTACGAGCAGTACGTC. This gives the protein CASSPYRLYEQYV.

J is TRBJ2-7 and V is TRBV5-4; 7 nucleotides match TRBD2. Germline V lookup: CDR1 SGHNT, CDR2 YYREEE (reference sequence). With 0 bases clipped from V and 3 bases from J, the junction kept 6 bases outside the gene matches. The CDR3 runs to 15 residues. The CDR3 bases are TGTGCCAGCAGCTTGGACGGCGGGGGACTCTACGAGCAGTACTTC. Translating it yields CASSLDGGGLYEQYF.

By sample share, this clone is medium-sized. The rearrangement joins TRBV10-2 to TRBJ1-6; no clear D gene. The CDR3 totals 14 residues. Germline CDR1 WSHSY, CDR2 SAAADI. V was clipped by 0 bases and J by 9 bases, with 9 bases between them. The CDR3: CASSESGSVSPLHF. The CDR3 DNA reads TGCGCCAGCAGTGAGTCGGGCAGCGTTTCACCCCTCCACTTT.

This clone appeared a few times. The V gene is TRBV6-5, the J gene TRBJ1-6, with D uncertain. Germline V gene lookup returns CDR1 MNHEY and CDR2 SVGAGI. With 2 bases removed from V and 7 bases from J, the gap between germline ends came to 9 bases. The CDR3 has 14 amino acids. CDR3 amino acids: CASSYGSGNSPLHF. The DNA for the CDR3 is TGTGCCAGCAGTTACGGGTCCGGGAATTCACCCCTCCACTTT.

The chain joins TRBV4-3 to TRBJ1-2; D gene ambiguous. The CDR3 has 16 residues. Germline V gene data show CDR1 as LGHNA and CDR2 as YSLEER. V was cut by 1 base and J by 4 bases, with 16 bases left in between. The CDR3 DNA is TGCGCCAGCAGCCAAGTGGGCCAGACGTCTGCCTATGGCTACACCTTC. Translation: CASSQVGQTSAYGYTF.

The rearrangement uses TRBV6-5 and TRBJ2-1, with 7 nucleotides matching TRBD2. With V trimmed by 0 bases and J by 10 bases, 12 bases remained unmatched. The length of the CDR3 is 16 residues. Germline CDR1 and CDR2: MNHEY and SVGAGI. The CDR3 DNA reads TGTGCCAGCAGTTACTCTCGCGGGGGAGGCCTCGAGGAGCAGTTCTTC. Protein product: CASSYSRGGGLEEQFF.

By share, this clone ranks as large. V is TRBV25-1 and J is TRBJ2-6; D unclear. The CDR3 is 12 residues long. The germline V gene encodes CDR1 MGHDK and CDR2 SYGVNS. V was cut by 4 bases and J by 4 bases, with 2 bases left in between. CDR3 protein: CASSAGANVLTF. The CDR3 bases are TGTGCCAGCAGTGCCGGGGCCAACGTCCTGACTTTC. The complete variable domain, with remaining parts taken from reference TRBV25-1 and TRBJ2-6, reads EADIYQTPRYLVIGTGKKITLECSQTMGHDKMYWYQQDPGMELHLIHYSYGVNSTEKGDLSSESTVSRIRTEHFPLTLESARPSHTSQYLCASSAGANVLTFGAGSRLTVL.

V is TRBV5-1 and J is TRBJ2-2; a possible D gene is TRBD2 (5 bases). Germline CDR1 is SGHRS and CDR2 is YFSETQ. The CDR3 sequence is 15 residues long. Deletions cut 2 bases from V and 2 bases from J, with 10 bases between. The CDR3 nucleotides are TGCGCCAGCAGCTTTGACGGGGTAAACACCGGGGAGCTGTTTTTT. Its protein is CASSFDGVNTGELFF.

In its sample, this clone was seen a few times. The chain recombines TRBV7-8 with TRBJ1-6; the D gene is possibly TRBD1 (6 bases). CDR1 is SGHVS and CDR2 is FQNEAQ in the germline V gene. V was pared by 2 bases and J by 15 bases, with 11 bases between. This CDR3 has 12 amino acids. The CDR3 reads CASSLTGLNLHF. The CDR3 DNA sequence: TGTGCCAGCAGCTTAACAGGGCTTAACCTCCACTTT.

This clone was detected only a few times. The chain links TRBV5-1 to TRBJ2-3; D is tentatively TRBD1 or TRBD2 (7 bases each). There are 16 residues in the CDR3. V shed 4 bases and J shed 3 bases, with 18 bases lying between them. The germline CDR1 and CDR2 sequences are SGHRS and YFSETQ. As DNA, the CDR3 is TGCGCCAGCAGCCTAAGACGACAGGGAGGGACAGATACGCAGTATTTT. This translates into CASSLRRQGGTDTQYF.

The chain recombines TRBV30 with TRBJ2-2, with TRBD2 matching 14 bases. The CDR3 runs 20 residues. V was pared by 2 bases and J by 0 bases, with 11 bases of the junction left unmatched. Germline V gives CDR1 GTSNPN, CDR2 SVGIG (reference sequence). Here the CDR3 reads CAWSPTLTSGRATNTGELFF. CDR3 in DNA: TGTGCCTGGAGTCCTACCCTGACTAGCGGGAGGGCTACGAACACCGGGGAGCTGTTTTTT.

The chain uses TRBV5-1 and TRBJ2-7, with TRBD2 identical over 8 bases. There are 15 residues in the CDR3. CDR1 is SGHRS and CDR2 is YFSETQ in the germline V gene. V trimming: 4 bases; J trimming: 2 bases; junction bases outside the gene matches: 8. CDR3 in DNA: TGCGCCAGCAGCCTGGGGATAGCGGGAACCTACGAGCAGTACTTC. Its protein is CASSLGIAGTYEQYF.

This clone was detected only a few times. This sequence joins TRBV19 and TRBJ1-5; unclear D gene. CDR1 is LNHDA, CDR2 SQIVND, per germline (reference sequence). The CDR3 has 13 amino acids. Trimming stripped 9 bases from V and 5 bases from J, with 14 bases between. CDR3: CASRQGLYQPQHF. The CDR3 DNA follows: TGTGCCAGCCGTCAAGGGCTTTATCAGCCCCAGCATTTT. Using reference TRBV19 and TRBJ1-5 for the parts outside the CDR3, the full variable domain is DGGITQSPKYLFRKEGQNVTLSCEQNLNHDAMYWYRQDPGQGLRLIYYSQIVNDFQKGDIAEGYSVSREKKESFPLTVTSAQKNPTAFYLCASRQGLYQPQHFGDGTRLSIL.

This clone qualifies as medium-sized. Other DNA variants within this sample encode the same CDR3. V usage is TRBV29-1 and J usage is TRBJ1-1, with a tentative D call TRBD1 (5 bases). Germline assignment: CDR1 SQVTM and CDR2 ANQGSEA. V was shortened by 0 bases and J by 1 base, with 12 bases between the two germline ends. The CDR3 is 15 amino acids. CDR3 in DNA: TGCAGCGTTGAAGATGCTGGGGCAGGGAACACTGAAGCTTTCTTT. It is translated as CSVEDAGAGNTEAFF.

V and J are TRBV4-3 and TRBJ2-2; D may be TRBD2 (6 bases). Germline lookup yields CDR1 LGHNA and CDR2 YSLEER. The CDR3 is 15 amino acids. V was shortened by 1 base and J by 4 bases, with 10 bases between the two germline ends. The CDR3 nucleotides are TGCGCCAGCAGCCAAGTGGGGGGATCCACCGGGGAGCTGTTTTTT. Translated, it gives CASSQVGGSTGELFF.

V is TRBV28 and J is TRBJ2-7; 7 bases align to TRBD1. The CDR3 is 12 amino acids. The junction had 6 bases not matched to a gene; V was cut back by 4 bases and J by 9 bases. In germline, CDR1 is MDHEN, CDR2 SYDVKM. This CDR3 reads CASSSGQLRQYF. CDR3 sequence (DNA): TGTGCCAGCAGTTCGGGACAGCTCAGGCAGTACTTC.